Sequencing of this T cell receptor beta chain was carried out in a study of T-cell reconstitution after alpha-beta-depleted transplantation in children. Library preparation (for TCRbeta) was performed with unique molecular identifiers. In TCRdb, the PCR reads were re-called with MiXCR into one record per CDR3 protein. The profile shows roughly 240,000 distinct CDR3 sequences, under 9.5% of them singletons. The CDR3 runs 16 residues. V dropped 4 bases and J dropped 2; count of bases not matched to a gene: 11. CDR1 is SGHKS and CDR2 is YYEKEE in the germline V gene (reference sequence). This clonotype was observed at least ten times. Its antigen is not known. Findings of the study overall: Reportedly, roughly two months post-transplant, alpha-beta T cells arose from several hundred expanded graft clones.

V is TRBV5-5 and J is TRBJ2-5, with 7 bases fitting TRBD1. The specimen comprised PBMCs, mostly from graft donor cells, sampled 180 days after TCRalphabeta/CD19-depleted stem cell transplant. This TCR was sampled from a male patient between 10 and 17 years old who had a stem cell transplant for acute lymphoblastic leukemia, so the T cells may come from the graft donor. The CDR3, as DNA: TGTGCCAGCAGCCCCATCGGACAGGCCCCACAAGAGACCCAGTACTTC. Its translation: CASSPIGQAPQETQYF.